This passage covers 15 T cell receptor beta chains from one sample sequenced in a study of cytomegalovirus exposure and HLA in healthy donors. PCR was performed using 60 Vbeta and 13 Jbeta primers. Measured with immunoSEQ multiplex PCR; TCRdb has only the in-frame clones, and not every one. Of roughly 120,000 clones listed, 80% were seen once; the top ten hold more than 2.5%. The sample was PBMCs. The receptors here all came from a male donor in good health and CMV-seronegative.

The chain recombines TRBV6-6 with TRBJ1-3, with 10 bases matching TRBD1. Trimming took 10 bases from V and 6 from J; bases not matched to a gene: 15. Germline V CDR1 and CDR2: MNHNY, SVGAGI (reference sequence). The CDR3 consists of 16 residues. CDR3 sequence (DNA): TGTGCCACCTACAGCCGGGACAGGGGTTCGGAAAACACCATATATTTT. It translates to CATYSRDRGSENTIYF.

V is TRBV2 and J is TRBJ2-7; no clear D gene. The CDR3 totals 12 residues. Germline V gives CDR1 SNHLY, CDR2 FYNNEI. V lost 5 bases to trimming and J lost 4 bases, with 9 bases between them. The DNA for the CDR3 is TGTGCCAGCAGTCCCCTGAGGTACGAGCAGTACTTC. Translated: CASSPLRYEQYF. Full variable domain (rest looked up from reference TRBV2 and TRBJ2-7): EPEVTQTPSHQVTQMGQEVILRCVPISNHLYFYWYRQILGQKVEFLVSFYNNEISEKSEIFDDQFSVERPDGSNFTLKIRSTKLEDSAMYFCASSPLRYEQYFGPGTRLTVT.

The V and J genes are TRBV7-2 and TRBJ2-4; TRBD1 matches 9 bases. This CDR3 has 17 amino acids. The J segment lost 1 base and the V segment lost 3 bases, leaving 7 bases of the junction unmatched. Germline V CDR1 and CDR2: SGHTA, FQGNSA. The CDR3 here is CASSFAGTGSAKNIQYF. As DNA, the CDR3 is TGTGCCAGCAGCTTCGCCGGGACAGGGAGCGCCAAAAACATTCAGTACTTC.

V gene TRBV10-3 combines with J gene TRBJ1-1; a weak D match, TRBD1 (5 bases). V was shortened by 4 bases and J by 1 base, with 7 bases between the two germline ends. The CDR3 is 13 amino acids. CDR1 and CDR2 (germline): ENHRY, SYGVKD. CDR3 region: CAISATGNTEAFF. The CDR3 DNA follows: TGTGCCATCAGTGCCACAGGGAACACTGAAGCTTTCTTT.

The chain uses TRBV5-1 and TRBJ2-1; 9 bases align to TRBD1. V shed 4 bases, J shed 1 base, and the junction held 6 bases outside the gene matches. CDR3 length: 16 residues. Germline CDR1 is SGHRS and CDR2 is YFSETQ. The CDR3 bases are TGCGCCAGCAGCCCCCGGACAGGGGCTTCCTACAATGAGCAGTTCTTC. Translation gives CASSPRTGASYNEQFF.

The chain combines TRBV5-1 with TRBJ2-2; 8 nucleotides agree with TRBD1. The CDR3 length is 14 residues. From germline, CDR1 is SGHRS and CDR2 YFSETQ. V was clipped by 4 bases and J by 6 bases; unmatched bases: 5. The CDR3 protein is CASSPLQGAGELFF. The CDR3 DNA is TGCGCCAGCAGCCCTCTACAGGGGGCCGGGGAGCTGTTTTTT.

The J gene is TRBJ2-5, the V gene TRBV7-3; 8 bases line up with TRBD2. V was clipped by 5 bases and J by 4 bases; unmatched bases: 6. Germline V gene sequence: CDR1 SGHTA, CDR2 FQGTGA. This CDR3 has 14 residues. The CDR3 sequence is CASSAAGGGETQYF. The CDR3 DNA reads as TGTGCCAGCAGCGCCGCGGGGGGCGGAGAGACCCAGTACTTC.

This clone has only a few counts. V is TRBV5-6 and J is TRBJ2-7, with TRBD1 as a possible D gene (5 bases). The ends were cut back, 1 base at V and 3 bases at J, with 8 bases in the middle. Looked up from germline, CDR1 is SGHDT and CDR2 is YYEEEE. The CDR3 is made up of 13 amino acids. The CDR3 DNA sequence: TGTGCCAGCAGCTTGAAGGACATCTACGAGCAGTACTTC. This gives the protein CASSLKDIYEQYF.

This chain uses TRBV15 with TRBJ2-3; the match to TRBD1 covers 8 bases. This CDR3 region has 16 residues. Germline-derived CDR1 and CDR2 are LNHNV and YYDKDF (reference sequence). V trimming: 1 base; J trimming: 2 bases; junction bases outside the gene matches: 5. In nucleotides, the CDR3 is TGTGCCACCAGCAGAGGCGGACAGGGCGACACAGATACGCAGTATTTT. Residues: CATSRGGQGDTDTQYF.

This clone was seen a few times. The junction does not match germline at one end; this may be a read error. V and J are TRBV30 and TRBJ2-6; possible D gene TRBD1, 5 bases. The CDR3 runs 12 residues. Germline V gene lookup returns CDR1 GTSNPN and CDR2 SVGIG (reference sequence). CDR3 in DNA: TGTGCCTGGACGTCTGGGGCCAACGGCCTGACTTTC. Protein sequence: CAWTSGANGLTF.

The rearrangement links TRBV6-1 to TRBJ2-1; 8 positions match TRBD1. The CDR3 extends over 14 amino acids. The ends lost 4 bases at V and 7 bases at J; junction bases unmatched: 6. Germline V gene sequence: CDR1 MNHNS, CDR2 SASEGT. CDR3 sequence: CASSAGQEMNEQFF. The CDR3, as DNA: TGTGCCAGCAGTGCGGGACAGGAGATGAATGAGCAGTTCTTC.

The J gene is TRBJ2-1, the V gene TRBV4-3, with D possibly TRBD2 on 7 matching bases. CDR3 length equals 16 residues. The ends were cut back, 0 bases at V and 5 bases at J, with 14 bases in the middle. Germline-derived CDR1 and CDR2 are LGHNA and YSLEER. The CDR3 region is CASSQDWGGFDNEQFF. The CDR3 DNA follows: TGCGCCAGCAGCCAAGATTGGGGGGGCTTTGACAATGAGCAGTTCTTC.

With respect to this clone: The junction departs from the called germline gene at one end, perhaps through a read error. The chain combines TRBV6-1 with TRBJ2-6; D might be TRBD1 (5 bases). This CDR3 spans 15 amino acids. CDR1 MNHNS and CDR2 SASEGT come from the germline V gene. CDR3 loop: CASSEDSSGANGLTF. CDR3 DNA: TGTGCCAGCAGTGAAGACAGCTCTGGGGCCAACGGCCTGACTTTC.

This chain connects TRBV27 to TRBJ1-5, with TRBD1 identical over 10 bases. J was trimmed by 2 bases and V by 8 bases; bases with no gene match: 9. This CDR3 is built from 16 residues. Germline V gene sequence: CDR1 MNHEY, CDR2 SMNVEV (reference sequence). This CDR3 reads CASRDRGKVGNQPQHF. CDR3 nucleotide sequence: TGTGCCAGCCGGGACAGGGGAAAGGTAGGCAATCAGCCCCAGCATTTT.

The V gene is TRBV6-1, the J gene TRBJ2-2; D unresolved. The germline V and J ends were trimmed by 7 bases and 6 bases, with 15 bases remaining between them. CDR1 is MNHNS and CDR2 is SASEGT in the germline V gene. The CDR3 spans 14 residues. The CDR3 bases are TGTGCCAGCAAATCCACCGGAGTGTCCGGGGAGCTGTTTTTT. It translates to CASKSTGVSGELFF.